This paragraph reports one TCR beta chain. The sample comes from a study of CD8 T cells in Susac syndrome. RNA amounts of roughly 0.45 to 1 ug underwent reverse transcription with random hexamers. TCRdb itself ran the immunoSEQ multiplex PCR reads through MiXCR, one entry per CDR3 protein. The sample carries a few hundred thousand distinct CDR3 sequences, 85% recorded once. Blood CD8+ and CD4+ T cells underwent high-throughput TCR beta sequencing. The CDR3 totals 16 residues. Germline V lookup: CDR1 MDHEN, CDR2 SYDVKM. With V trimmed by 4 bases and J by 6 bases, 12 bases remained unmatched. This chain joins TRBV28 and TRBJ1-5, with TRBD1 matching 7 bases. The TCR was taken from a human donor with multiple sclerosis. Sequencing used CD8+ T cells from PBMCs. This CDR3 is CASSSPDRVEGQPQHF. CDR3 DNA: TGTGCCAGCAGTTCTCCAGACAGGGTAGAGGGTCAGCCCCAGCATTTT.